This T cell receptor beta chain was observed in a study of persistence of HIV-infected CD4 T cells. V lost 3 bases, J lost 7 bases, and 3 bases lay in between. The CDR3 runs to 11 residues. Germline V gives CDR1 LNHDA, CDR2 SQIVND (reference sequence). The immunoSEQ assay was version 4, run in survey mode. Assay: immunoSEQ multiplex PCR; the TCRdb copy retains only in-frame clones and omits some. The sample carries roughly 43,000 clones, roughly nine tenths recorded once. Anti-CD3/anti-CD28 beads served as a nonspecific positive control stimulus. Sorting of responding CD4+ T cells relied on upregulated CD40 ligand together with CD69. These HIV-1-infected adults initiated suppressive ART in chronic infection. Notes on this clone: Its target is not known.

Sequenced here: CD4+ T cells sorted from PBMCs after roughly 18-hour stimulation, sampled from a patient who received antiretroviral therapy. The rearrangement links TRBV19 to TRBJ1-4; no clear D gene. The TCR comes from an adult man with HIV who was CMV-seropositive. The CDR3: CASSISEKLFF. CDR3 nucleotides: TGTGCCAGTAGTATCAGTGAAAAACTGTTTTTT. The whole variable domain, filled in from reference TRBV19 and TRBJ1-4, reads DGGITQSPKYLFRKEGQNVTLSCEQNLNHDAMYWYRQDPGQGLRLIYYSQIVNDFQKGDIAEGYSVSREKKESFPLTVTSAQKNPTAFYLCASSISEKLFFGSGTQLSVL.